This T cell receptor (beta chain) was recovered during a study of shared clonotypes between healthy human individuals. Clones were sequenced by immunoSEQ multiplex PCR, and TCRdb holds only the in-frame ones, with some missing. The sample contains about 1.5 million clones, around 97% of which appear only once. Every donor, a Caucasian adult, lived in Nashville, Tennessee. CDR1 is KGHSH and CDR2 is LQKENI in the germline V gene. Trimming left V 6 bases short and J 0 bases short, with 17 bases between. The CDR3 has 16 amino acids. The sequenced sample consisted of naive CD4+ T cells sorted from blood. Stated subset: CD45RA+ positively selected. The receptor comes from a man aged 25 to 40 in good health. This sequence joins TRBV18 and TRBJ1-2; D unclear. CDR3 sequence: CASSLTAGYPNYGYTF. The CDR3 nucleotides are TGTGCCAGCTCCCTCACGGCGGGGTATCCTAACTATGGCTACACCTTC.